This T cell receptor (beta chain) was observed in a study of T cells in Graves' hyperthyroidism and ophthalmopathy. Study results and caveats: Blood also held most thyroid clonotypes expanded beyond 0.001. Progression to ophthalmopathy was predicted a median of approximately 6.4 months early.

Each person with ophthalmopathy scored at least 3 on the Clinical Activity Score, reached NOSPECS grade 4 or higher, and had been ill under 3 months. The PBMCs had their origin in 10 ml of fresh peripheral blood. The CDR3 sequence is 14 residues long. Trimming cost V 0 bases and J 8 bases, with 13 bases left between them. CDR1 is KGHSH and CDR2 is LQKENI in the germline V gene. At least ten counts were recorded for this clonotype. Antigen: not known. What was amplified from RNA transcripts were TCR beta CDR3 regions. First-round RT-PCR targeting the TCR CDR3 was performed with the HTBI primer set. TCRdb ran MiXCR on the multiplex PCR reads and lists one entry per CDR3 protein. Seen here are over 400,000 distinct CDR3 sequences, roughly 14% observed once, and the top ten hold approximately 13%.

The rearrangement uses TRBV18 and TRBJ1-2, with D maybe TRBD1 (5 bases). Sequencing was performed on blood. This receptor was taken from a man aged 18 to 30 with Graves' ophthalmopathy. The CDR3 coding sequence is TGTGCCAGCTCACCACCCTACCAATGGGGCGGCTACACCTTC. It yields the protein CASSPPYQWGGYTF. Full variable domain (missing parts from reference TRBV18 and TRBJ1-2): NAGVMQNPRHLVRRRGQEARLRCSPMKGHSHVYWYRQLPEEGLKFMVYLQKENIIDESGMPKERFSAEFPKEGPSILRIQQVVRGDSAAYFCASSPPYQWGGYTFGSGTRLTVV.